A single sample is the source of the 23 T cell receptor beta chains below, sequenced in a study. TCRdb called the 5' RACE reads again in MiXCR, with one record for every CDR3 protein. The sample holds about 50,000 distinct CDR3 sequences, 28% seen once. The sequencing sample was made of naive CD4+ T cells sorted from blood. Subset of the sample: naive CD4+ T cells, CD4+CD45RA+CD25-. These receptor sequences come from a female donor with breast cancer.

This clonotype turned up a few times. The chain uses TRBV5-1 and TRBJ2-1, with D maybe TRBD2 (6 bases). CDR3 size: 16 residues. Germline lookup yields CDR1 SGHRS and CDR2 YFSETQ. Trimming stripped 0 bases from V and 0 bases from J, with 10 bases between. This chain's CDR3 is CASSLGPGSSYNEQFF. CDR3 coding DNA: TGCGCCAGCAGCTTGGGGCCCGGGAGCTCCTACAATGAGCAGTTCTTC.

To note about this clonotype: The germline gene is not matched at one end of the junction; a read error may be the cause. The chain joins TRBV7-9 to TRBJ2-3, with 7 bases lining up with TRBD2. Germline V lookup: CDR1 SEHNR, CDR2 FQNEAQ (reference sequence). This CDR3 has 10 residues. CDR3 DNA sequence: TGTGCCGGCACCGGGACTACAACGGATTTT. This codes for CAGTGTTTDF. Combining the CDR3 with reference TRBV7-9 and TRBJ2-3 gives the whole variable domain DTGVSQNPRHKITKRGQNVTFRCDPISEHNRLYWYRQTLGQGPEFLTYFQNEAQLEKSRLLSDRFSAERPKGSFSTLEIQRTEQGDSAMYLCAGTGTTTDFGPGTRLTVL.

There are a few counts of this clonotype. The V and J genes are TRBV5-5 and TRBJ1-2, with D uncertain. Trimming shortened V by 0 bases and J by 7 bases, and 16 bases separated the two germline ends. The CDR3 length is 15 residues. The germline gives CDR1 SGHKS, CDR2 YYEKEE (reference sequence). The CDR3 DNA reads as TGTGCCAGCAGCTTGGCCGACGGACTTTCGGGTGGCTACACCTTC. Protein product: CASSLADGLSGGYTF.

This clonotype was seen a handful of times. The chain uses TRBV4-2 and TRBJ2-3; D unresolved. Germline V gene data show CDR1 as LGHNA and CDR2 as YNFKEQ. Trimming left V 0 bases short and J 5 bases short, with 3 bases between. The CDR3 totals 12 residues. CDR3: CASSQERDTQYF. The CDR3 bases are TGTGCCAGCAGCCAAGAAAGAGATACGCAGTATTTT.

The sample holds a few counts of this clonotype. V gene TRBV4-3 combines with J gene TRBJ2-3; possible D gene TRBD1, 5 bases. The CDR3 contains 13 residues. The germline V gene encodes CDR1 LGHNA and CDR2 YSLEER. The germline V and J ends were trimmed by 2 bases and 10 bases, with 13 bases remaining between them. CDR3 sequence reads: CASSQFQGRAQYF. As DNA, the CDR3 is TGCGCCAGCAGCCAATTCCAGGGAAGGGCGCAGTATTTT.

This clonotype appeared once. The rearrangement links TRBV12-3 or TRBV12-4 to TRBJ2-2; D not certain. With 7 bases removed from V and 8 bases from J, the gap between germline ends came to 26 bases. This CDR3 region has 17 residues. The CDR3 region has the DNA TGTGCCAGCACCCTTTGGGTCCCCAAGTATGGTGTGGGGGAGCTGTTTTTT. This translates into CASTLWVPKYGVGELFF.

V is TRBV5-1 and J is TRBJ2-5; the D is unclear. V lost 2 bases, J lost 5 bases, and 13 bases lay in between. Germline CDR1 and CDR2: SGHRS and YFSETQ. The CDR3 is 14 amino acids. In DNA form, the CDR3 reads TGCGCCAGCAGCTTTGGAAGGCTCGAGGAGACCCAGTACTTC. Translation: CASSFGRLEETQYF.

The chain is built from TRBV9 and TRBJ2-2; tentative D call: TRBD1 (5 bases). Trimming pared 0 bases from V and 1 base from J, leaving 10 bases between. The CDR3 extends over 16 amino acids. Germline-derived CDR1 and CDR2 are SGDLS and YYNGEE. CDR3 amino acids: CASSVGAQENTGELFF. DNA for the CDR3: TGTGCCAGCAGCGTAGGGGCACAGGAGAACACCGGGGAGCTGTTTTTT.

This clonotype was seen more than once but under ten times. This chain joins TRBV3-1 and TRBJ2-1; 9 nucleotides line up with TRBD2. CDR3 size: 14 residues. Trimming cost V 4 bases and J 7 bases; bases outside gene matches: 5. Germline loops: CDR1 LGHDT, CDR2 YNNKEL (reference sequence). The DNA for the CDR3 is TGTGCCAGCAGCCTGCGGGAGGGCCAGAATGAGCAGTTCTTC. It is translated as CASSLREGQNEQFF.

J is TRBJ2-7 and V is TRBV28; D unresolved. Looked up from germline, CDR1 is MDHEN and CDR2 is SYDVKM. The CDR3 sequence is 12 residues long. V lost 10 bases to trimming and J lost 1 base, with 11 bases between them. CDR3 DNA sequence: TGTGCCACAAAGGCGGCATCCTACGAGCAGTACTTC. Translation: CATKAASYEQYF.

The chain couples TRBV7-9 to TRBJ2-3; D ambiguous. The CDR3 spans 15 residues. V was clipped by 5 bases and J by 0 bases, with 12 bases between them. Germline V CDR1 and CDR2: SEHNR, FQNEAQ (reference sequence). CDR3 sequence: CASSARLPSTDTQYF. The CDR3 nucleotides are TGTGCCAGCAGCGCAAGGCTTCCTAGCACAGATACGCAGTATTTT.

The V and J genes are TRBV10-3 and TRBJ2-7; 10 nucleotides line up with TRBD2. The CDR3 runs to 14 residues. Germline values: CDR1 ENHRY, CDR2 SYGVKD. V lost 7 bases, J lost 3 bases, and 6 bases stayed unmatched. The CDR3, as DNA: TGTGCCATCACTTCGGCTAGCGGGAGCTACGAGCAGTACTTC. Protein sequence: CAITSASGSYEQYF.

The table lists this clonotype with a few counts. The rearrangement uses TRBV4-1 and TRBJ2-7; D uncertain. Trimming pared 3 bases from V and 1 base from J, leaving 10 bases between. Germline lookup yields CDR1 MGHRA and CDR2 YSYEKL. The CDR3 sequence is 14 residues long. This CDR3 reads CASSQRVQSYEQYF. CDR3 bases: TGCGCCAGCAGCCAGCGCGTACAGTCCTACGAGCAGTACTTC.

The chain joins TRBV6-2 or TRBV6-3 to TRBJ1-5; 9 bases map to TRBD1. Per germline, CDR1 MNHEY and CDR2 SVGEGT. The ends lost 11 bases at V and 4 bases at J; junction bases unmatched: 9. The CDR3 has 14 residues. The CDR3 loop reads CAATNRGPNQPQHF. The CDR3 DNA reads TGTGCCGCCACGAACAGGGGGCCTAATCAGCCCCAGCATTTT.

A few counts support this clonotype. CDR3 protein: CSANREVNTEAFF. The CDR3 DNA is TGCAGTGCCAACAGGGAAGTGAACACTGAAGCTTTCTTT. The rearrangement uses TRBV20-1 and TRBJ1-1; tentative D call: TRBD1 (6 bases). Trimming took 6 bases from V and 0 from J, leaving 11 bases between them. CDR3 length equals 13 residues. Germline loops: CDR1 DFQATT, CDR2 SNEGSKA (reference sequence).

As to this clonotype: A much larger clone differs from this one at a single base, so this may be a read error. This chain uses TRBV9 with TRBJ1-1; a possible D gene is TRBD1 (5 bases). The CDR3 runs 16 residues. V was pared by 7 bases and J by 4 bases, with 23 bases between. Germline-derived CDR1 and CDR2 are SGDLS and YYNGEE. The CDR3 loop is CASGTDGDSMSTEAFF. In nucleotides, the CDR3 is TGTGCCAGCGGGACGGACGGGGACTCCATGAGCACTGAAGCTTTCTTT.

In its sample, this clonotype was seen many times. J is TRBJ2-3 and V is TRBV20-1; 11 bases line up with TRBD2. Germline CDR1 reads DFQATT; CDR2 reads SNEGSKA (reference sequence). This CDR3 spans 14 amino acids. After removal of 3 bases from V and 6 bases from J, the junction contained 5 bases not matched to a gene. The CDR3 here is CSASVAGGPDTQYF. The CDR3 DNA is TGCAGTGCTAGCGTAGCGGGAGGGCCGGATACGCAGTATTTT.

The V gene is TRBV4-3, the J gene TRBJ2-1; D possibly corresponds to TRBD1 (6 bases). V dropped 0 bases and J dropped 7 bases, with 16 bases sitting between them. The CDR3 has 16 amino acids. CDR1 is LGHNA and CDR2 is YSLEER in the germline V gene. The CDR3, as DNA: TGCGCCAGCAGCCAAGATACCGCGCAACAGGGAAATGAGCAGTTCTTC. As protein: CASSQDTAQQGNEQFF.

The rearrangement uses TRBV5-1 and TRBJ2-5; the D is unclear. The CDR3 sequence is 11 residues long. From germline, CDR1 is SGHRS and CDR2 YFSETQ. Trimming took 6 bases from V and 3 from J, leaving 6 bases between them. The DNA of the CDR3 is TGCGCCAGCAAGGAAGAAGAGACCCAGTACTTC. Protein: CASKEEETQYF.

V and J are TRBV7-8 and TRBJ1-2; TRBD1 is a possible D gene (5 bases). CDR1 SGHVS and CDR2 FQNEAQ come from the germline V gene. The CDR3 has 14 amino acids. Trimming took 1 base from V and 7 from J, leaving 13 bases between them. The CDR3 spells CASSLGGEFSGYTF. In DNA form, the CDR3 reads TGTGCCAGCAGCTTAGGAGGGGAGTTCAGTGGCTACACCTTC. The complete variable domain, with remaining parts taken from reference TRBV7-8 and TRBJ1-2, reads GAGVSQSPRYKVAKRGQDVALRCDPISGHVSLFWYQQALGQGPEFLTYFQNEAQLDKSGLPSDRFFAERPEGSVSTLKIQRTQQEDSAVYLCASSLGGEFSGYTFGSGTRLTVV.

This clonotype occurred a few times. This chain joins TRBV7-2 and TRBJ2-7, with D unresolved. CDR1 SGHTA and CDR2 FQGNSA come from the germline V gene. The CDR3 runs 13 residues. Trimming cost V 0 bases and J 4 bases, with 7 bases left between them. The chain's CDR3 is CASSLAQGYEQYF. The CDR3 DNA is TGTGCCAGCAGCTTAGCACAAGGGTACGAGCAGTACTTC.

This clonotype has a count of ten or more. V and J are TRBV20-1 and TRBJ2-1; 8 bases map to TRBD1. The CDR3 covers 13 residues. J lost 8 bases, V lost 3 bases, and 6 bases had no gene match. Germline V CDR1 and CDR2: DFQATT, SNEGSKA (reference sequence). The CDR3 DNA reads as TGCAGTGCTAGCTGGACAGGGAAGGATGAGCAGTTCTTC. Amino acid sequence: CSASWTGKDEQFF.

Only a few counts were recorded for this clonotype. This chain uses TRBV12-3 or TRBV12-4 with TRBJ2-7; D may match TRBD1 or TRBD2 (6 bases each). Trimming took 6 bases from V and 2 from J, leaving 14 bases between them. The length of the CDR3 is 14 residues. CDR3 amino acids: CASSSGAYAYEQYF. CDR3 sequence (DNA): TGTGCCAGCAGCTCGGGGGCATATGCCTACGAGCAGTACTTC.